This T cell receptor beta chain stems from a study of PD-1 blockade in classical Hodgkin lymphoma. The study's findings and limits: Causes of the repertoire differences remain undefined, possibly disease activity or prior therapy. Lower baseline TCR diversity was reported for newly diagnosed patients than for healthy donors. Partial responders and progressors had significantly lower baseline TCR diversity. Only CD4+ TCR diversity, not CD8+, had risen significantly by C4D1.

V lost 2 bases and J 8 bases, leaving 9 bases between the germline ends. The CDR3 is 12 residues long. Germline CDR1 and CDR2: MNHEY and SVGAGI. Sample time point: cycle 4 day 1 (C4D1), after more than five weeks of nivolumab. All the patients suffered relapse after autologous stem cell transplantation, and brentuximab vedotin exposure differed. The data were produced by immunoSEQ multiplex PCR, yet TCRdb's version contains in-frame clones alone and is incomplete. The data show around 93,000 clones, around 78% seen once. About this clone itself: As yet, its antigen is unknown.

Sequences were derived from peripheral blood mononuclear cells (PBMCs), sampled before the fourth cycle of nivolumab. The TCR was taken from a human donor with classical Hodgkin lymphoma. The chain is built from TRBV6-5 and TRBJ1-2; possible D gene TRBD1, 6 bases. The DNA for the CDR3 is TGTGCCAGCAGTTACGCACAGGGCGGCTACACCTTC. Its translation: CASSYAQGGYTF.